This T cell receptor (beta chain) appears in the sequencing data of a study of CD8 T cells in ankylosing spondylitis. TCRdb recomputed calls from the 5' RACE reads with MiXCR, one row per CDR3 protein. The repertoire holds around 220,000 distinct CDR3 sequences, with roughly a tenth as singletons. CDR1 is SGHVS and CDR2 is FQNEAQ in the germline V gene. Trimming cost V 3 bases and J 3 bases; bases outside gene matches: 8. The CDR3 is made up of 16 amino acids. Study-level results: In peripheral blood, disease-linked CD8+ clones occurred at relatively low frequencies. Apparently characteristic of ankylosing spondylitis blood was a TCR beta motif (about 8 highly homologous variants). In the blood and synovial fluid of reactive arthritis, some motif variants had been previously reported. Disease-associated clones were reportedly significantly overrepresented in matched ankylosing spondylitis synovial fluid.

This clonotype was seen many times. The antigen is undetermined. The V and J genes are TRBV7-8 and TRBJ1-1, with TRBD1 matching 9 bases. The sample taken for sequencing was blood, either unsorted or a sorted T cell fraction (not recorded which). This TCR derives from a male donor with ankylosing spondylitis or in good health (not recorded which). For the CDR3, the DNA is TGTGCCAGCAGCTTTAGGGGACAGGGATTGCACACTGAAGCTTTCTTT. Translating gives CASSFRGQGLHTEAFF. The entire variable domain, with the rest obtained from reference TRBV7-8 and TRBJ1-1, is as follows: GAGVSQSPRYKVAKRGQDVALRCDPISGHVSLFWYQQALGQGPEFLTYFQNEAQLDKSGLPSDRFFAERPEGSVSTLKIQRTQQEDSAVYLCASSFRGQGLHTEAFFGQGTRLTVV.